This T cell receptor beta chain was sequenced for a study of T cell responses to AZD1222 COVID-19 vaccine. In the study overall: Doses given second, at about 4 or about 12 weeks, were pooled. Findings and limits, study-wide: The donor group comprised mostly white British people and more females; the analysis possibly underestimated clonal diversity.

Assay: immunoSEQ multiplex PCR; the TCRdb copy retains only in-frame clones and omits some. The sample yields 100,000 to 150,000 clones, roughly 91% seen once. As for this clone: Its target is not known.

Germline loops: CDR1 MNHEY, CDR2 SVGAGI. The CDR3 runs to 15 residues. V was clipped by 5 bases and J by 0 bases; unmatched bases: 6. The source was peripheral blood, collected on day 0 of AZD1222 vaccination. The J gene is TRBJ1-2, the V gene TRBV6-5; 7 bases are a match to TRBD1. The sequence came from an adult in good health. This chain's CDR3 is CASSIRQGPNYGYTF. CDR3 coding DNA: TGTGCCAGCAGTATCCGACAGGGACCTAACTATGGCTACACCTTC.